This TCR beta chain was observed in a study of T cells in Graves' hyperthyroidism and ophthalmopathy. Looking at the study overall: Once the initial diagnosis was made, peripheral blood was obtained before any treatment. The study, taken as a whole, reports: Expanded thyroid clonotypes (above 0.001) were mostly also found in blood.

Per the germline V gene, CDR1 is MDHEN and CDR2 is SYDVKM. The CDR3 length is 14 residues. Deletions cut 3 bases from V and 0 bases from J, with 9 bases between. On this clonotype itself: What it binds is unknown.

Researchers took RNA transcripts and amplified the TCR beta CDR3 regions from them. HTBI primers were employed in a first-round RT-PCR of the TCR CDR3. MiXCR was run by TCRdb on the multiplex PCR reads, yielding one entry per CDR3 protein. This repertoire shows 300,000 to 400,000 distinct CDR3 sequences, about 14% found once; its top ten account for 20% to 25%. Clinical symptoms, serum thyroxine, TRAb, thyroid ultrasound and orbital computed tomography informed diagnoses. Extraction of PBMCs used about 9.2 ml of fresh peripheral blood. Material for sequencing was blood. This sequence joins TRBV28 and TRBJ2-7, with D perhaps matching TRBD2 (6 bases). This receptor was taken from a woman between 25 and 40 years old with Graves' hyperthyroidism. This chain's CDR3 is CASSLPLASYEQYF. CDR3 sequence (DNA): TGTGCCAGCAGTTTGCCACTAGCCTCCTACGAGCAGTACTTC. Looking up the rest from reference TRBV28 and TRBJ2-7 gives the full variable domain: DVKVTQSSRYLVKRTGEKVFLECVQDMDHENMFWYRQDPGLGLRLIYFSYDVKMKEKGDIPEGYSVSREKKERFSLILESASTNQTSMYLCASSLPLASYEQYFGPGTRLTVT.